This TCR beta chain was captured in a study of blood T cell repertoires in COVID-19. As for the study in general: There were acute and convalescent COVID-19 samples, and they came from the United States, Italy and Spain. Sample material is recorded as cDNA or gDNA derived from T cells, B-cell-depleted T cells, or PBMCs.

CDR3 length: 13 amino acids. V shed 11 bases and J shed 4 bases, with 14 bases lying between them. Germline CDR1 MDHEN, CDR2 SYDVKM. Authors' methods: Using reference gene primer amplification, nucleated cell counts were estimated. Profiled with immunoSEQ multiplex PCR; TCRdb holds only in-frame clones, not every one. The V and J calls and clone size were taken over from that table, and D and trimming were inferred from the DNA. The sample yields 77,000 or so clones, about 90% seen once. The receptor comes from a man aged 50-59 years with active COVID-19. The chain uses TRBV28 and TRBJ2-2, with D perhaps TRBD2 (6 bases). The sequenced sample was peripheral blood. As DNA, the CDR3 is TGTGCCGGGCGGAGGGACCCCACCGGGGAGCTGTTTTTT. Its translation: CAGRRDPTGELFF.